A single sample is the source of the 19 T cell receptor beta chains below, sequenced in a study of low-dose radiotherapy and immunotherapy resistance in tumors. Time point of the sample: before trial treatment. TRAV and TRBV primers primed cDNA for both TCRalpha and TCRbeta. It was with a constant-region primer and a V-primer adapter that TCRs were amplified over about 19 PCR cycles. MiXCR, run by TCRdb on the reads, gives a single entry per CDR3 protein. The data show under 90,000 distinct CDR3 sequences, about 18% seen once. Sequencing was performed on PBMCs, taken before treatment. All receptors come from a male donor with prostate cancer.

This clonotype was seen many times. The rearrangement joins TRBV18 to TRBJ1-1; no clear D. Germline assignment: CDR1 KGHSH and CDR2 LQKENI. Between the trimmed V and J ends, which lost 3 bases and 1 base, there was a span of 9 bases. This CDR3 is 14 amino acids long. The CDR3 DNA is TGTGCCAGCTCACCGGCATTTCCGAACACTGAAGCTTTCTTT. The encoded protein is CASSPAFPNTEAFF.

The chain recombines TRBV20-1 with TRBJ1-5, with a possible D match to TRBD1 (5 bases). The V end lost 3 bases, the J end lost 0 bases, and 9 bases lay between the germline ends. The germline V gene has CDR1 DFQATT and CDR2 SNEGSKA (reference sequence). This CDR3 is built from 14 residues. DNA of the CDR3: TGCAGTGCTAGTCTGGGGGATAGCAATCAGCCCCAGCATTTT. Amino acids: CSASLGDSNQPQHF.

This clonotype has ten or more counts. CDR3 coding DNA: TGTGCCAGCAGTTCCTCCACAGATACGCAGTATTTT. Translating it yields CASSSSTDTQYF. The chain carries TRBV6-6 and TRBJ2-3; D is unresolved. CDR3 size: 12 residues. Trimming stripped 4 bases from V and 2 bases from J, with 4 bases between. Per the germline V gene, CDR1 is MNHNY and CDR2 is SVGAGI (reference sequence).

In its sample, this clonotype was seen many times. The chain links TRBV11-2 to TRBJ1-3, with D maybe TRBD1 (6 bases). From germline, CDR1 is SGHAT and CDR2 FQNNGV. The V end lost 2 bases, the J end lost 2 bases, and 16 bases lay between the germline ends. There are 17 residues in the CDR3. The chain's CDR3 is CASSLSRGGGAGNTIYF. For the CDR3, the DNA is TGTGCCAGCAGCTTAAGTCGTGGGGGCGGTGCTGGAAACACCATATATTTT.

Many counts were recorded for this clonotype. The gene calls are TRBV29-1 and TRBJ2-5, with 7 bases identical to TRBD2. V lost 4 bases and J lost 4; bases outside the gene matches: 6. Germline assignment: CDR1 SQVTM and CDR2 ANQGSEA. The CDR3 is 13 residues long. In nucleotides, the CDR3 is TGCAGCGTTGGCCTAGCGGATGCAGAGACCCAGTACTTC. Amino acid sequence: CSVGLADAETQYF.

This clonotype has ten or more counts. The V call is TRBV5-1, the J call TRBJ2-7; 9 positions agree with TRBD2. The CDR3 sequence is 16 residues long. The germline gives CDR1 SGHRS, CDR2 YFSETQ. The ends lost 3 bases at V and 4 bases at J; junction bases unmatched: 11. CDR3 sequence: CASSSSTRGGQYEQYF. CDR3 coding DNA: TGCGCCAGCAGCTCCTCTACGCGGGGGGGACAGTACGAGCAGTACTTC.

In this sample, this clonotype turned up many times. The chain couples TRBV6-2 or TRBV6-3 to TRBJ2-2; D remains unclear. The CDR3 contains 16 residues. V dropped 2 bases and J dropped 4 bases, with 14 bases sitting between them. Germline-derived CDR1 and CDR2 are MNHEY and SVGEGT. This CDR3 is CASSYDWALATGELFF. DNA for the CDR3: TGTGCCAGCAGTTACGACTGGGCTTTGGCCACCGGGGAGCTGTTTTTT.

This clonotype was observed many times. V and J are TRBV12-3 or TRBV12-4 and TRBJ2-4; 8 nucleotides agree with TRBD1. V dropped 3 bases and J dropped 1; count of bases not matched to a gene: 5. The CDR3 is 16 amino acids. The CDR3 protein is CASSFGQGRAKNIQYF. The CDR3 coding sequence is TGTGCCAGCAGTTTTGGACAGGGCCGGGCCAAAAACATTCAGTACTTC.

This clonotype was detected many times. The V gene is TRBV2, the J gene TRBJ1-1, with unresolved D. The germline gives CDR1 SNHLY, CDR2 FYNNEI. Trimming removed 6 bases at V and 10 bases at J, with 21 bases between. CDR3 length equals 14 residues. The CDR3 sequence is CASRGLTSLGRAFF. In DNA form, the CDR3 reads TGTGCCAGCAGGGGGTTGACTTCCCTTGGGAGAGCTTTCTTT.

The table lists this clonotype with many counts. The gene calls are TRBV7-9 and TRBJ2-3; no definite D call. This CDR3 comprises 11 residues. Trimming shortened V by 2 bases and J by 9 bases, and 6 bases separated the two germline ends. Germline CDR1 is SEHNR and CDR2 is FQNEAQ (reference sequence). The CDR3 loop reads CASSLIDTQYF. CDR3 DNA: TGTGCCAGCAGCTTAATCGACACGCAGTATTTT.

This clonotype was found many times. The chain carries TRBV9 and TRBJ2-6; D is unclear. Per the germline V gene, CDR1 is SGDLS and CDR2 is YYNGEE. Trimming stripped 3 bases from V and 0 bases from J, with 7 bases between. The length of the CDR3 is 15 residues. The CDR3 DNA reads TGTGCCAGCAGCGCTTGGGGCTCTGGGGCCAACGTCCTGACTTTC. This sequence encodes CASSAWGSGANVLTF. The complete variable domain, with remaining parts taken from reference TRBV9 and TRBJ2-6, reads DSGVTQTPKHLITATGQRVTLRCSPRSGDLSVYWYQQSLDQGLQFLIQYYNGEERAKGNILERFSAQQFPDLHSELNLSSLELGDSALYFCASSAWGSGANVLTFGAGSRLTVL.

This clonotype was seen at least ten times. This chain links TRBV6-2 or TRBV6-3 with TRBJ1-1; D perhaps matches TRBD1 (5 bases). Trimming took off 2 bases at V and 4 bases at J, with 8 bases between the two ends. Germline CDR1 is MNHEY and CDR2 is SVGEGT. The CDR3 runs 13 residues. The CDR3 is CASSYGQGTEAFF. CDR3 nucleotides: TGTGCCAGCAGTTACGGGCAGGGCACTGAAGCTTTCTTT.

This clonotype was detected ten times or more. This chain links TRBV20-1 with TRBJ2-7; the match to TRBD2 covers 15 bases. With 6 bases clipped from V and 7 bases from J, the junction kept 4 bases outside the gene matches. CDR1 is DFQATT and CDR2 is SNEGSKA in the germline V gene (reference sequence). This CDR3 is 13 amino acids long. As DNA, the CDR3 is TGCAGTGCCGGACTAGCGGGGGGGGAAGAGCAGTACTTC. This codes for CSAGLAGGEEQYF.

Ten or more counts support this clonotype. The V and J genes are TRBV7-9 and TRBJ1-1, with TRBD1 as a possible D gene (6 bases). CDR1 SEHNR and CDR2 FQNEAQ come from the germline V gene (reference sequence). Trimming cost V 5 bases and J 9 bases, with 13 bases left between them. The CDR3 has 12 amino acids. CDR3 amino acids: CASSLDRLKAFF. The CDR3 DNA is TGTGCCAGCAGCCTAGACAGGCTCAAAGCTTTCTTT.

Remarks on this clonotype: This likely stems from a read error, as it lies one base from a far larger clone. The rearrangement links TRBV29-1 to TRBJ2-1; 10 bases fit TRBD1. The ends lost 6 bases at V and 10 bases at J; junction bases unmatched: 9. This CDR3 has 13 amino acids. From germline, CDR1 is SQVTM and CDR2 ANQGSEA. The chain's CDR3 is CSVRQGAGDEQFF. CDR3 DNA: TGCAGCGTGCGACAGGGGGCAGGGGACGAGCAGTTCTTC.

This clonotype was seen ten or more times. The chain is built from TRBV4-2 and TRBJ2-7, with a tentative D call TRBD1 (6 bases). Germline CDR1 reads LGHNA; CDR2 reads YNFKEQ. V was shortened by 7 bases and J by 3 bases, with 19 bases between the two germline ends. There are 15 residues in the CDR3. The CDR3 region has the DNA TGTGCCAGCACGGCCCAACTAAGACAGGACTACGAGCAGTACTTC. Its protein product is CASTAQLRQDYEQYF.

This clonotype was seen many times. The V call is TRBV6-1, the J call TRBJ1-2; no definite D call. Trimming stripped 9 bases from V and 5 bases from J, with 10 bases between. This CDR3 has 11 amino acids. The V gene's germline CDR1 is MNHNS and CDR2 SASEGT. The CDR3 DNA reads TGTGCCAGTGGACGGCCTTATGGCTACACCTTC. Translation: CASGRPYGYTF.

This clonotype was observed at least ten times. V usage is TRBV6-2 or TRBV6-3 and J usage is TRBJ2-5; 7 nucleotides line up with TRBD2. This CDR3 spans 14 amino acids. V shed 4 bases, J shed 1 base, and the junction held 3 bases outside the gene matches. From germline, CDR1 is MNHEY and CDR2 SVGEGT. CDR3: CASSLSGTQETQYF. The CDR3 nucleotides read TGTGCCAGCAGTTTAAGCGGGACCCAAGAGACCCAGTACTTC.

The genes are TRBV7-9 and TRBJ2-5; D is unresolved. The CDR3 spans 14 residues. Trimming left V 5 bases short and J 2 bases short, with 12 bases between. Germline CDR1 SEHNR, CDR2 FQNEAQ (reference sequence). Written as DNA, the CDR3 is TGTGCCAGCAGCAAACGGACGGATCAAGAGACCCAGTACTTC. It translates to CASSKRTDQETQYF.